The clone carrying this T cell receptor (beta chain) was detected only once. Antigen unknown. The sample is drawn from a study of Tregs in tolerant kidney transplant recipients. The assay was immunoSEQ multiplex PCR, and TCRdb's table has in-frame clones only and misses some. This table has roughly 250,000 clones, approximately 84% appearing once. Thawed PBMCs were FACS-sorted into unstimulated CD4+CD25+CD127- regulatory T cells, CD4+CD25- non-regulatory cells, CD4 and CD8 cells. Whole-study findings and limits: This study did not directly address biological reproducibility. The most relevant donor-specific Treg TCRbeta repertoire apparently came from expansion with activated donor B cells.

The source of this sequence is a human donor in good health. The sequencing sample was made of CD4+ T cells from blood.

CDR3 nucleotides: TGCGCCAGCAGCTTGGTCATCCGGGGGCAAGAGACCCAGTACTTC. It specifies CASSLVIRGQETQYF. This rearrangement joins TRBV5-1 to TRBJ2-5; a weak D match, TRBD2 (6 bases). Deletions cut 0 bases from V and 2 bases from J, with 11 bases between. CDR3 length equals 15 residues. CDR1 and CDR2 (germline): SGHRS, YFSETQ.